The rows below give T cell receptor beta chains drawn from one sample of a study of PD-1 blockade in classical Hodgkin lymphoma. TCRdb keeps only in-frame clones here, not all; method: immunoSEQ multiplex PCR. The sample consists of more than 85,000 clones, over 90% of them appearing once. Sequenced here: peripheral blood mononuclear cells (PBMCs), sampled before the second cycle of nivolumab. Receptor source: a human donor with classical Hodgkin lymphoma. CDR3s include the opening cysteine and the closing phenylalanine or tryptophan. D genes are given only for firm matches. Only some rows state a clone size, as once, few, many or a class for expanded clones.

TRBJ2-7 . TRBV28 TRBD2 CASTEFPATSMEQYF TGTGCCAGCACCGAGTTTCCCGCGACTAGCATGGAGCAGTACTTC
TRBJ2-1 . TRBV29-1 TRBD2 CSVGRLADLYNEQFF TGCAGCGTGGGTAGACTAGCGGATTTATACAATGAGCAGTTCTTC
TRBJ1-1 once TRBV11-3 . CASSLAPNTEAFF TGTGCCAGCAGCTTGGCACCCAACACTGAAGCTTTCTTT
TRBJ2-1 once TRBV5-5 TRBD2 CASSFPAGGMNEQFF TGTGCCAGCAGCTTCCCCGCCGGGGGGATGAATGAGCAGTTCTTC
TRBJ2-7 . TRBV29-1 . CSVVQGGNGEQYF TGCAGCGTTGTTCAGGGGGGGAATGGAGAGCAGTACTTC
TRBJ2-2 . TRBV6-5 . CASTLNGRTGELFF TGTGCCAGCACATTAAACGGACGCACCGGGGAGCTGTTTTTT
TRBJ1-2 . TRBV7-9 . CASRGGGGPYGYTF TGTGCCAGCAGAGGGGGAGGGGGGCCCTATGGCTACACCTTC
TRBJ2-1 . TRBV11-3 TRBD2 CASSFTGLAGEVEQFF TGTGCCAGCAGCTTTACGGGGCTAGCGGGAGAAGTTGAGCAGTTCTTC
TRBJ2-7 . TRBV29-1 TRBD1 CSVHPRDRGTYEQYF TGCAGCGTACATCCCCGGGACAGGGGCACCTACGAGCAGTACTTC
TRBJ1-1 . TRBV7-6 . CASSLGFNTEAFF TGTGCCAGCAGCTTAGGGTTTAACACTGAAGCTTTCTTT
TRBJ2-2 . TRBV6-1 . CASRVSAGELFF TGTGCCAGCAGGGTTTCGGCCGGGGAGCTGTTTTTT
TRBJ2-5 . TRBV7-6 TRBD2 CASSPGTSGRQETQYF TGTGCCAGCAGCCCGGGGACTAGCGGGAGACAAGAGACCCAGTACTTC
TRBJ1-2 few TRBV9 TRBD1 CASSVEGGSYGYTF TGTGCCAGCAGCGTAGAAGGGGGCAGCTATGGCTACACCTTC
TRBJ1-2 . TRBV6-4 . CASSRDALANYGYTF TGTGCCAGCAGCCGGGACGCCCTAGCTAACTATGGCTACACCTTC
TRBJ1-2 once TRBV2 . CASSEDRRVGYTF TGTGCCAGCAGTGAAGATCGGCGCGTCGGCTACACCTTC
TRBJ1-1 . TRBV28 . CASRLNGVPTEAFF TGTGCCAGCAGACTCAATGGGGTCCCCACTGAAGCTTTCTTT
TRBJ1-2 . TRBV2 . CASSARIIRYGYTF TGTGCCAGCAGTGCTCGGATCATACGGTATGGCTACACCTTC
TRBJ2-5 . TRBV28 TRBD2 CASSPGGRGQETQYF TGTGCCAGCAGTCCGGGGGGTAGGGGCCAAGAGACCCAGTACTTC
TRBJ2-2 . TRBV6-1 . CASSEGGLTGELFF TGTGCCAGCAGTGAAGGCGGCCTAACCGGGGAGCTGTTTTTT
TRBJ1-1 . TRBV7-9 TRBD1 CASTENRAGGTEAFF TGTGCCAGCACCGAGAACAGGGCAGGGGGCACTGAAGCTTTCTTT
TRBJ1-5 few TRBV30 . CAWRTKESGRDSNQPQHF TGTGCCTGGAGGACCAAAGAGTCCGGGCGGGATAGCAATCAGCCCCAGCATTTT
TRBJ2-7 . TRBV7-2 . CASSLMVSYEQYF TGTGCCAGCAGCTTAATGGTATCCTACGAGCAGTACTTC
TRBJ2-5 . TRBV5-1 . CASSLVAGEETQYF TGCGCCAGCAGCTTGGTCGCAGGGGAGGAGACCCAGTACTTC
TRBJ2-7 . TRBV7-9 . CASSPPGLALDEQYF TGTGCCAGCAGCCCCCCCGGGCTAGCGCTGGACGAGCAGTACTTC
TRBJ2-7 . TRBV30 TRBD1 CAWTRGDRVVYEQYF TGTGCCTGGACTAGGGGGGACAGGGTGGTCTACGAGCAGTACTTC
TRBJ1-2 . TRBV30 . CAWSEPQVPYGYTF TGTGCCTGGAGTGAACCCCAGGTTCCGTATGGCTACACCTTC
TRBJ2-3 . TRBV27 . CASSRDLKGGTDTQYF TGTGCCAGCAGCCGGGACCTTAAGGGCGGGACAGATACGCAGTATTTT
TRBJ2-2 . TRBV14 . CASSQVRVNTGELFF TGTGCCAGCAGCCAAGTGAGGGTGAACACCGGGGAGCTGTTTTTT
TRBJ1-2 . TRBV19 . CASSWTRIYGYTF TGTGCCAGTAGCTGGACAAGGATATATGGCTACACCTTC
TRBJ2-1 . TRBV28 . CASSPNRGGYNEQFF TGTGCCAGCAGTCCCAACAGAGGGGGTTACAATGAGCAGTTCTTC
TRBJ1-1 . TRBV5-5 . CASSLPNRKLPLTRSAEAFF TGTGCCAGCAGCCTCCCGAACCGCAAATTACCGCTAACCAGGAGCGCTGAAGCTTTCTTT
TRBJ1-5 . TRBV30 TRBD1 CAWSATGAQPQHF TGTGCCTGGAGCGCCACAGGGGCTCAGCCCCAGCATTTT
TRBJ2-3 . TRBV19 . CASSSAGTSTDTQYF TGTGCCAGTAGTTCCGCAGGAACTAGCACAGATACGCAGTATTTT
TRBJ1-4 once TRBV11-2 . CASSLRGTGSEKLFF TGTGCCAGCAGCTTAAGAGGTACAGGGAGTGAAAAACTGTTTTTT
TRBJ2-7 . TRBV11-3 . CASSRGGSASYEQYF TGTGCCAGCAGTAGGGGCGGGTCCGCATCCTACGAGCAGTACTTC
TRBJ2-1 . TRBV29-1 . CSVEFRTNEQFF TGCAGCGTTGAATTTCGCACCAATGAGCAGTTCTTC
TRBJ1-1 few TRBV5-1 TRBD1 CASSAGQGITEAFF TGCGCCAGCAGCGCAGGACAGGGAATCACTGAAGCTTTCTTT
TRBJ2-2 once TRBV10-3 TRBD2 CAISERPGFSGTGTGELFF TGTGCCATCAGTGAGCGCCCGGGATTTAGCGGGACGGGAACCGGGGAGCTGTTTTTT
TRBJ1-1 . TRBV6-6 . CASSPDPGLNTEAFF TGTGCCAGCAGCCCGGACCCGGGGCTCAACACTGAAGCTTTCTTT
TRBJ2-5 . TRBV28 . CASSNNGGVEETQYF TGTGCCAGCAGCAATAACGGGGGTGTTGAAGAGACCCAGTACTTC
TRBJ1-1 . TRBV19 . CASRRVGDTEAFF TGTGCCAGTAGGAGGGTTGGAGACACTGAAGCTTTCTTT
TRBJ2-5 . TRBV5-1 . CASSFYSTVETQYF TGCGCCAGCAGCTTTTATAGTACAGTAGAGACCCAGTACTTC
TRBJ2-2 . TRBV29-1 . CSVRGSAVTGELFF TGCAGCGTCCGCGGCAGCGCAGTTACCGGGGAGCTGTTTTTT